A single sample is the source of the 10 T cell receptor beta chains below, sequenced in a study of cytomegalovirus exposure and HLA in healthy donors. Both 60 Vbeta primers and 13 Jbeta primers went into the PCR. Assay used: immunoSEQ multiplex PCR; TCRdb lists only in-frame clones, some missing. The table has about 98,000 clones, around four fifths seen once. Sequencing was carried out using PBMCs. These receptor sequences come from a female donor in good health and CMV-seropositive.

The chain has TRBV5-1 and TRBJ1-2; D not resolved. The V gene's germline CDR1 is SGHRS and CDR2 YFSETQ. This CDR3 is built from 13 residues. Trimming removed 3 bases from V and 1 base from J, with 7 bases in between. This CDR3 is CASSWNSNYGYTF. In DNA form, the CDR3 reads TGCGCCAGCAGCTGGAACAGTAACTATGGCTACACCTTC.

The chain has TRBV2 and TRBJ2-6; D is ambiguous. V lost 4 bases to trimming and J lost 1 base, with 5 bases between them. The CDR3 consists of 14 residues. CDR1 and CDR2 (germline): SNHLY, FYNNEI. DNA of the CDR3: TGTGCCAGCAGTGCGGGTTCTGGGGCCAACGTCCTGACTTTC. Translation gives CASSAGSGANVLTF. Full variable domain (rest looked up from reference TRBV2 and TRBJ2-6): EPEVTQTPSHQVTQMGQEVILRCVPISNHLYFYWYRQILGQKVEFLVSFYNNEISEKSEIFDDQFSVERPDGSNFTLKIRSTKLEDSAMYFCASSAGSGANVLTFGAGSRLTVL.

The gene calls are TRBV6-6 and TRBJ1-2; 8 nucleotides agree with TRBD1. The V gene's germline CDR1 is MNHNY and CDR2 SVGAGI (reference sequence). The CDR3 is made up of 15 amino acids. V was clipped by 4 bases and J by 6 bases; unmatched bases: 10. CDR3 coding DNA: TGTGCCAGCAGTTTGACCGGGACAGGTATAGATGGCTACACCTTC. Residues: CASSLTGTGIDGYTF.

V gene TRBV29-1 combines with J gene TRBJ1-2; 8 nucleotides match TRBD1. V shed 7 bases, J shed 6 bases, and the junction held 13 bases outside the gene matches. Germline lookup yields CDR1 SQVTM and CDR2 ANQGSEA. This CDR3 has 14 amino acids. The CDR3 DNA reads as TGCAGCGGAGACAGGGGAGAGGAGTCGGATGGCTACACCTTC. It specifies CSGDRGEESDGYTF.

V is TRBV5-5 and J is TRBJ2-5, with TRBD1 identical over 9 bases. CDR1 SGHKS and CDR2 YYEKEE come from the germline V gene (reference sequence). The CDR3 loop spans 15 amino acids. V was clipped by 4 bases and J by 2 bases; unmatched bases: 6. The CDR3 DNA reads as TGTGCCAGCAGCGCCGTGACAGGGGGGCAAGAGACCCAGTACTTC. Encoded protein: CASSAVTGGQETQYF. Drawing the rest from reference TRBV5-5 and TRBJ2-5, the complete variable domain is DAGVTQSPTHLIKTRGQQVTLRCSPISGHKSVSWYQQVLGQGPQFIFQYYEKEERGRGNFPDRFSARQFPNYSSELNVNALLLGDSALYLCASSAVTGGQETQYFGPGTRLLVL.

The table lists this clone with a few counts. V is TRBV6-1 and J is TRBJ1-4; 9 bases are a match to TRBD1. Germline V gene sequence: CDR1 MNHNS, CDR2 SASEGT. The trim removed 7 bases at V and 8 bases at J, leaving 8 bases unmatched. This CDR3 has 14 residues. The CDR3 reads CASKRQGEEEKLFF. The CDR3 DNA sequence: TGTGCCAGCAAACGACAGGGGGAGGAGGAAAAACTGTTTTTT.

This chain joins TRBV28 and TRBJ1-2; D unresolved. The CDR3 is 12 amino acids. Germline CDR1 MDHEN, CDR2 SYDVKM. Trimming stripped 3 bases from V and 4 bases from J, with 6 bases between. This CDR3 reads CASSFPSYGYTF. DNA of the CDR3: TGTGCCAGCAGTTTCCCCAGCTATGGCTACACCTTC.

This rearrangement joins TRBV5-5 to TRBJ1-5; a possible D gene is TRBD1 (6 bases). The CDR3 has 15 residues. Germline V gives CDR1 SGHKS, CDR2 YYEKEE (reference sequence). The V and J ends lost 4 bases and 3 bases respectively, with 14 bases between them. CDR3 sequence: CASSDLDRNNQPQHF. The CDR3, as DNA: TGTGCCAGCAGCGACCTCGACAGGAACAATCAGCCCCAGCATTTT.

CDR3 bases: TGTGCCAGAGCACAGGGGGCGACCGCAACTAATGAAAAACTGTTTTTT. Translated: CARAQGATATNEKLFF. The chain combines TRBV5-7 with TRBJ1-4, with 9 bases matching TRBD1. TRBV5-7 is annotated as an ORF whose role is uncertain. The CDR3 is 16 residues long. V shed 8 bases, J shed 0 bases, and the junction held 8 bases outside the gene matches.

The chain carries TRBV6-5 and TRBJ1-3; possible D gene TRBD1, 6 bases. Trimming took 0 bases from V and 4 from J, leaving 13 bases between them. This CDR3 is built from 16 residues. Germline V gene lookup returns CDR1 MNHEY and CDR2 SVGAGI. CDR3 residues: CASSYSDPGTGNTIYF. The CDR3 DNA sequence: TGTGCCAGCAGTTACTCGGATCCAGGGACAGGAAACACCATATATTTT.